A single sample gave rise to the 6 T cell receptor beta chains below, sequenced in a study of T cells in Graves' hyperthyroidism and ophthalmopathy. Amplification of TCR beta CDR3 regions used RNA as the template. Researchers ran a first-round RT-PCR on the TCR CDR3 using the HTBI primer set. Each CDR3 protein is one row after TCRdb ran MiXCR on the multiplex PCR reads. The table lists roughly 98,000 distinct CDR3 sequences, roughly 40% of them singletons. The sequenced sample consisted of peripheral blood or thyroid tissue (not recorded which). These receptors all stem from a woman in her 30s with Graves' hyperthyroidism.

The chain has TRBV11-2 and TRBJ2-7; TRBD2 matches at 7 bases. Germline V gene lookup returns CDR1 SGHAT and CDR2 FQNNGV. This CDR3 is built from 13 residues. Trimming at V came to 5 bases and at J to 4 bases, leaving 5 bases not matched to a gene. The CDR3 sequence: CASSPRTRYEQYF. CDR3 bases: TGTGCCAGCAGCCCACGGACTAGGTACGAGCAGTACTTC.

The J gene is TRBJ2-6, the V gene TRBV7-2, with a weak D call TRBD2 (5 bases). This CDR3 region has 18 residues. In germline, CDR1 is SGHTA, CDR2 FQGNSA. V gave up 5 bases and J gave up 0 bases, with 17 bases separating them. CDR3 nucleotide sequence: TGTGCCAGCAGCCAAGCCCCCGGACTGAGCTCTGGGGCCAACGTCCTGACTTTC. It specifies CASSQAPGLSSGANVLTF.

With regard to this clonotype: A read error may produce the germline difference seen at one junction end. The chain joins TRBV15 to TRBJ2-2, with TRBD1 matching 8 bases. CDR3 length equals 15 residues. The germline CDR1 and CDR2 sequences are LNHNV and YYDKDF (reference sequence). CDR3 nucleotide sequence: TGTGCCACCTCGGGCGCGGACAGGGAACACCGGGGAGCTGTTTTT. Amino acids: CATSGADREHRGAVF.

This clonotype has at least ten counts. The chain has TRBV19 and TRBJ2-7; 7 bases agree with TRBD1. Germline CDR1 reads LNHDA; CDR2 reads SQIVND (reference sequence). The CDR3 extends over 15 amino acids. V shed 5 bases, J shed 0 bases, and the junction held 7 bases outside the gene matches. CDR3: CASSRQGRGSYEQYF. The CDR3, as DNA: TGTGCCAGTAGTCGACAGGGAAGGGGCTCCTACGAGCAGTACTTC.

In this sample, this clonotype turned up a few times. The rearrangement links TRBV11-2 to TRBJ1-2; no clear D. Germline loops: CDR1 SGHAT, CDR2 FQNNGV. Between the trimmed V and J ends, which lost 6 bases and 8 bases, there was a span of 13 bases. The CDR3 length is 12 residues. The CDR3 here is CASSELTVGYTF. CDR3 nucleotide sequence: TGTGCCAGCAGTGAACTGACCGTAGGCTACACCTTC.

As for this clonotype: The conserved final phenylalanine or tryptophan is absent from the CDR3, which likely points to a read error. This sequence joins TRBV6-5 and TRBJ2-5; 10 bases are a match to TRBD2. The CDR3 spans 14 residues. J gave up 4 bases and V 6 bases, and 5 bases lay outside the gene matches. Germline CDR1 MNHEY, CDR2 SVGAGI. CDR3 nucleotides: TGTGCCAGCAGGTTTCTAGCGGGAGCAGAGACCCAGTACTCC. It specifies CASRFLAGAETQYS.